A selection of T cell receptor beta chains follows, all from one sample in a study of T cell repertoires in cytomegalovirus infection. A single record per CDR3 protein comes from TCRdb applying MiXCR to the reads. The table lists roughly 240,000 distinct CDR3 sequences, around 6.6% of them singletons. Sequencing was carried out using PBMCs. The source of these receptors is a human donor in good health (CMV status not recorded). Some clones in this sample may be carry-over from other donors' samples. Each CDR3 is given with its conserved first and last residue. The order of the fields is clone size, D gene, J gene, V gene, CDR3 DNA, CDR3 protein. A D gene is named only where the DNA matches it firmly. Size values are once, few and many counts, or a class for expanded clones, and some rows have none.

clone_size: NA; d_call: TRBD1; j_call: TRBJ1-2; v_call: TRBV28; cdr3_nt: TGTGCCAGCAGTCACGGACAGGGTAACTATGGCTACACCTTC; cdr3_aa: CASSHGQGNYGYTF
clone_size: many; d_call: NA; j_call: TRBJ1-1; v_call: TRBV20-1; cdr3_nt: TGCAGTGCTAGCCGGCTGATGAACACTGAAGCTTTCTTT; cdr3_aa: CSASRLMNTEAFF
clone_size: NA; d_call: TRBD2; j_call: TRBJ2-5; v_call: TRBV2; cdr3_nt: TGTGCCAGCAGTGATCAGAGCGGGGGGGCAGAGACCCAGTACTTC; cdr3_aa: CASSDQSGGAETQYF
clone_size: many; d_call: NA; j_call: TRBJ2-5; v_call: TRBV7-2; cdr3_nt: TGTGCCAGCAGCTTAGCAGTATTGGGTTGGACCCAGTACTTC; cdr3_aa: CASSLAVLGWTQYF
clone_size: many; d_call: NA; j_call: TRBJ1-5; v_call: TRBV7-8; cdr3_nt: TGTGCCAGCAGCTTAAAGAATCAGCCCCAGCATTTT; cdr3_aa: CASSLKNQPQHF
clone_size: few; d_call: TRBD1; j_call: TRBJ2-7; v_call: TRBV10-3; cdr3_nt: TGTGCCATCAGTAGTGGACAGGACTCCTACGAGCAGTACTTC; cdr3_aa: CAISSGQDSYEQYF
clone_size: NA; d_call: NA; j_call: TRBJ2-4; v_call: TRBV12-3/TRBV12-4; cdr3_nt: TGTGCCAGCAGTCCCATGGGGTCAAGGCCAAACATTCAGTACTTC; cdr3_aa: CASSPMGSRPNIQYF
clone_size: NA; d_call: TRBD2; j_call: TRBJ2-1; v_call: TRBV3-1; cdr3_nt: TGTGCCAGCAGCCAAGTCTTCGGGGGGGTATACAATGAGCAGTTCTTC; cdr3_aa: CASSQVFGGVYNEQFF
clone_size: few; d_call: NA; j_call: TRBJ1-1; v_call: TRBV20-1; cdr3_nt: TGCAGTGCTAGACTTGGGGGGAACACTGAAGCTTTCTTT; cdr3_aa: CSARLGGNTEAFF
clone_size: few; d_call: NA; j_call: TRBJ1-1; v_call: TRBV9; cdr3_nt: TGTGCCAGCAGCGTAGATCCAGGGGCGAACACTGAAGCTTTCTTT; cdr3_aa: CASSVDPGANTEAFF
clone_size: many; d_call: NA; j_call: TRBJ1-3; v_call: TRBV7-9; cdr3_nt: TGTGCCAGCAGCGCGAGGGACGCTGGAAACACCATATATTTT; cdr3_aa: CASSARDAGNTIYF
clone_size: many; d_call: TRBD1; j_call: TRBJ1-2; v_call: TRBV6-5; cdr3_nt: TGTGCCAGTGGATCGACAGGGTTTGGTTCCTACACCTTC; cdr3_aa: CASGSTGFGSYTF
clone_size: many; d_call: NA; j_call: TRBJ1-2; v_call: TRBV20-1; cdr3_nt: TGCAGTGCTAGACCCCGGGACAAGTGGGATGGCTACACCTTC; cdr3_aa: CSARPRDKWDGYTF
clone_size: many; d_call: NA; j_call: TRBJ2-5; v_call: TRBV7-2; cdr3_nt: TGTGCCAGCAGCTTAGTTGGAGAGGGAGGAGAGACCCAGTACTTC; cdr3_aa: CASSLVGEGGETQYF
clone_size: many; d_call: TRBD1; j_call: TRBJ2-5; v_call: TRBV6-2/TRBV6-3; cdr3_nt: TGTGCCAGCAGTCGACAGGGACGTCGGGCACAAGAGACCCAGTACTTC; cdr3_aa: CASSRQGRRAQETQYF
clone_size: many; d_call: NA; j_call: TRBJ2-2; v_call: TRBV11-3; cdr3_nt: TGTGCCAGCAGCTTAGCGAGGGGCTACGACGTCGGGGAGCTGTTTTTT; cdr3_aa: CASSLARGYDVGELFF
clone_size: many; d_call: TRBD1; j_call: TRBJ1-1; v_call: TRBV7-2; cdr3_nt: TGTGCCAGCAGCTCTCGCCGGACAGGGTCTGAAGCTTTCTTT; cdr3_aa: CASSSRRTGSEAFF
clone_size: many; d_call: NA; j_call: TRBJ1-2; v_call: TRBV2; cdr3_nt: TGTGCCAGCAGTGCGATGGTGAGCTATGGCTACACCTTC; cdr3_aa: CASSAMVSYGYTF
clone_size: NA; d_call: TRBD1; j_call: TRBJ2-3; v_call: TRBV5-1; cdr3_nt: TGCGCCAGCACCCAGGGGGCGAGCACAGATACGCAGTATTTT; cdr3_aa: CASTQGASTDTQYF
clone_size: many; d_call: TRBD1; j_call: TRBJ2-4; v_call: TRBV6-2/TRBV6-3; cdr3_nt: TGTGCCAGCAGTTACAGGACAGGGCGGATCGTAGCCAAAAACATTCAGTACTTC; cdr3_aa: CASSYRTGRIVAKNIQYF
clone_size: many; d_call: NA; j_call: TRBJ2-3; v_call: TRBV11-2; cdr3_nt: TGTGCCAGCAGCTTAGTCCCAGGGGCAGATACGCAGTATTTT; cdr3_aa: CASSLVPGADTQYF
clone_size: many; d_call: TRBD1; j_call: TRBJ1-2; v_call: TRBV25-1; cdr3_nt: TGTGCCAGCAGCCAGGGACAGGGAGGGAATTATGGCTACACCTTC; cdr3_aa: CASSQGQGGNYGYTF
clone_size: many; d_call: NA; j_call: TRBJ1-4; v_call: TRBV20-1; cdr3_nt: TGCAGTGTAGGGGGGGCTTCGGATGAAAAACTGTTTTTT; cdr3_aa: CSVGGASDEKLFF
clone_size: many; d_call: TRBD1; j_call: TRBJ1-5; v_call: TRBV7-9; cdr3_nt: TGTGCCAGCAGCCGACAGGGGGGTTACAATCAGCCCCAGCATTTT; cdr3_aa: CASSRQGGYNQPQHF
clone_size: many; d_call: NA; j_call: TRBJ1-3; v_call: TRBV4-3; cdr3_nt: TGCGCCAGCAGCCAAGTGGCAGGCTGGGATGGAAACACCATATATTTT; cdr3_aa: CASSQVAGWDGNTIYF
clone_size: many; d_call: TRBD1; j_call: TRBJ2-7; v_call: TRBV29-1; cdr3_nt: TGCAGCGCCGTGGACAGGAGCTCCTACGAGCAGTACTTC; cdr3_aa: CSAVDRSSYEQYF
clone_size: many; d_call: TRBD1; j_call: TRBJ2-7; v_call: TRBV6-2/TRBV6-3; cdr3_nt: TGTGCCAGCAAACCCCTCTTCCTGACAGGGTTAAGGGACGAGCAGTACTTC; cdr3_aa: CASKPLFLTGLRDEQYF
clone_size: many; d_call: TRBD2; j_call: TRBJ2-5; v_call: TRBV25-1; cdr3_nt: TGTGCCAGCAGTGAATTACTTAGCGGGGGGCAAGAGACCCAGTACTTC; cdr3_aa: CASSELLSGGQETQYF
clone_size: many; d_call: NA; j_call: TRBJ2-2; v_call: TRBV12-3/TRBV12-4; cdr3_nt: TGTGCCAGCAGTCACGGAGGGTACGACACCGGGGAGCTGTTTTTT; cdr3_aa: CASSHGGYDTGELFF
clone_size: NA; d_call: TRBD1; j_call: TRBJ1-1; v_call: TRBV30; cdr3_nt: TGTGCCTGGAGTGACAGGGGGTGGATAGCTTTCTTT; cdr3_aa: CAWSDRGWIAFF
clone_size: many; d_call: NA; j_call: TRBJ1-5; v_call: TRBV11-2; cdr3_nt: TGTGCCAGCAGCTTAGCGGCAGGGAGCCAGCCCCAGCATTTT; cdr3_aa: CASSLAAGSQPQHF
clone_size: NA; d_call: TRBD1; j_call: TRBJ2-7; v_call: TRBV5-4; cdr3_nt: TGTGCCAGCAGCCTTACAGGGGTAGGGTTCGGCGACGAGCAGTACTTC; cdr3_aa: CASSLTGVGFGDEQYF